These 18 T cell receptor beta chains originate from one sample sequenced in a study of cytomegalovirus exposure and HLA in healthy donors. 13 Jbeta primers and 60 Vbeta primers were used for the PCR. Sequencing was performed with immunoSEQ multiplex PCR; in TCRdb, only in-frame clones are kept and a portion is missing. This sample has around 190,000 clones, with roughly 75% found just once. The sample taken for sequencing was PBMCs. These receptors were obtained from a man in his forties in good health and CMV-seronegative.

This clone was detected a few times. The chain links TRBV9 to TRBJ2-5; D unresolved. With 4 bases removed from V and 4 bases from J, the gap between germline ends came to 11 bases. Germline lookup yields CDR1 SGDLS and CDR2 YYNGEE. CDR3 length: 13 amino acids. The CDR3 reads CASSSLSGETQYF. CDR3 DNA sequence: TGTGCCAGCAGCAGCCTTAGTGGAGAGACCCAGTACTTC.

The V and J genes are TRBV5-1 and TRBJ2-2; 9 bases line up with TRBD1. CDR3 length: 16 residues. Germline CDR1 is SGHRS and CDR2 is YFSETQ. V lost 4 bases, J lost 4 bases, and 8 bases stayed unmatched. As DNA, the CDR3 is TGCGCCAGCAGCGAACAGGGGGCCATGGTCACCGGGGAGCTGTTTTTT. Translating it yields CASSEQGAMVTGELFF.

CDR3 in DNA: TGTGCCAGCACCGAGACAACAACTAATGAAAAACTGTTTTTT. This gives the protein CASTETTTNEKLFF. This rearrangement joins TRBV7-8 to TRBJ1-4; D not resolved. Germline V gene lookup returns CDR1 SGHVS and CDR2 FQNEAQ. This CDR3 has 14 residues. Trimming pared 7 bases from V and 0 bases from J, leaving 9 bases between.

The V call is TRBV5-1, the J call TRBJ2-1; a possible D gene is TRBD1 (6 bases). V lost 3 bases to trimming and J lost 0 bases, with 10 bases between them. The CDR3 runs 15 residues. In germline, CDR1 is SGHRS, CDR2 YFSETQ. In DNA form, the CDR3 reads TGCGCCAGCAGCTCGGACAGAAGCTCCTACAATGAGCAGTTCTTC. This codes for CASSSDRSSYNEQFF.

The chain joins TRBV18 to TRBJ1-1; D is undetermined. CDR1 is KGHSH and CDR2 is LQKENI in the germline V gene. The CDR3 has 15 residues. Deletions cut 3 bases from V and 4 bases from J, with 15 bases between. The CDR3 DNA is TGTGCCAGCTCACCTTACCTGGAACGGGTCACTGAAGCTTTCTTT. The encoded protein is CASSPYLERVTEAFF.

In nucleotides, the CDR3 is TGTGCCAGCAGTTTCCGGGACAGCATATACGAGCAGTACTTC. Translated: CASSFRDSIYEQYF. The chain uses TRBV28 and TRBJ2-7, with TRBD1 identical over 7 bases. The trim removed 3 bases at V and 4 bases at J, leaving 6 bases unmatched. The CDR3 extends over 14 amino acids. Per germline, CDR1 MDHEN and CDR2 SYDVKM.

The chain recombines TRBV6-6 with TRBJ1-5; TRBD1 matches at 9 bases. CDR1 is MNHNY, CDR2 SVGAGI, per germline (reference sequence). The V and J ends lost 2 bases and 3 bases, in that order; junction bases with no gene match: 5. CDR3 length: 16 amino acids. This CDR3 reads CASSYGTGQDNQPQHF. The CDR3 DNA reads as TGTGCCAGCAGTTACGGGACAGGGCAAGACAATCAGCCCCAGCATTTT.

This clone was counted only a few times. The chain is built from TRBV21-1 and TRBJ2-7; the table names TRBD2, a call not compared with the DNA. TRBV21-1 is a recognized pseudogene. The CDR3 consists of 14 residues. The CDR3 region is CASRFTSEDYEQYF. CDR3 bases: TGTGCCAGCAGGTTCACCTCAGAGGACTACGAGCAGTACTTC.

The V and J genes are TRBV19 and TRBJ2-1, with 12 bases identical to TRBD2. CDR3 length: 15 residues. The V and J ends lost 6 bases and 4 bases, in that order; junction bases with no gene match: 4. Germline V lookup: CDR1 LNHDA, CDR2 SQIVND (reference sequence). CDR3 sequence reads: CASRASGRVYNEQFF. CDR3 coding DNA: TGTGCCAGTAGGGCTAGCGGGAGGGTGTACAATGAGCAGTTCTTC.

The CDR3 reads CASAFPGTGDYGYTF. DNA of the CDR3: TGTGCCAGTGCTTTTCCCGGGACAGGGGACTATGGCTACACCTTC. The chain has TRBV19 and TRBJ1-2; 10 bases fit TRBD1. Germline V gives CDR1 LNHDA, CDR2 SQIVND (reference sequence). V trimming: 8 bases; J trimming: 3 bases; junction bases outside the gene matches: 9. This CDR3 has 15 amino acids.

This clone was seen only once. The V gene is TRBV5-1, the J gene TRBJ1-2, with TRBD1 as a possible D gene (6 bases). V dropped 0 bases and J dropped 6 bases, with 9 bases sitting between them. The CDR3 sequence is 13 residues long. Germline V gene lookup returns CDR1 SGHRS and CDR2 YFSETQ. The CDR3 loop is CASSLAGDDGYTF. The DNA for the CDR3 is TGCGCCAGCAGCTTGGCAGGGGATGATGGCTACACCTTC.

The genes are TRBV7-8 and TRBJ2-7, with 7 bases lining up with TRBD2. The CDR3 length is 14 residues. Germline assignment: CDR1 SGHVS and CDR2 FQNEAQ. The ends lost 0 bases at V and 6 bases at J; junction bases unmatched: 5. The CDR3 DNA reads TGTGCCAGCAGCTTAGCGGGACTAAGGGGCGAGCAGTACTTC. Protein: CASSLAGLRGEQYF.

J is TRBJ1-5 and V is TRBV6-6, with D unclear. Trimming stripped 6 bases from V and 1 base from J, with 10 bases between. The CDR3 covers 14 residues. Germline V lookup: CDR1 MNHNY, CDR2 SVGAGI (reference sequence). DNA of the CDR3: TGTGCCAGCAGGCGCGAAGTGAGCAATCAGCCCCAGCATTTT. Residues: CASRREVSNQPQHF.

This clone was seen a handful of times. The V gene is TRBV7-7, the J gene TRBJ2-2, with TRBD1 matching over 8 bases. V gave up 3 bases and J gave up 10 bases; unmatched junction bases: 4. CDR1 SSHAT and CDR2 FNYEAQ come from the germline V gene (reference sequence). This CDR3 is built from 13 residues. The CDR3 reads CASSFYRGAELFF. The CDR3 nucleotides read TGTGCCAGCAGCTTCTACAGGGGGGCGGAGCTGTTTTTT. The full variable domain, in which reference TRBV7-7 and TRBJ2-2 provide the parts outside the CDR3, is GAGVSQSPRYKVTKRGQDVTLRCDPISSHATLYWYQQALGQGPEFLTYFNYEAQPDKSGLPSDRFSAERPEGSISTLTIQRTEQRDSAMYRCASSFYRGAELFFGEGSRLTVL.

The chain recombines TRBV4-3 with TRBJ2-2; 8 nucleotides align to TRBD2. The CDR3 consists of 13 residues. J lost 4 bases, V lost 11 bases, and 6 bases had no gene match. The germline gives CDR1 LGHNA, CDR2 YSLEER. CDR3 nucleotides: TGCGCCTCCGGGGGGGCCATCACCGGGGAGCTGTTTTTT. Protein sequence: CASGGAITGELFF.

CDR3 sequence (DNA): TGCGCCAGCAGCCCGAGGGTTGGGGAGACCCAGTACTTC. Residues: CASSPRVGETQYF. This sequence joins TRBV5-1 and TRBJ2-5; possible D gene TRBD2, 5 bases. CDR3 length: 13 residues. Trimming took 4 bases from V and 5 from J, leaving 12 bases between them. The germline CDR1 and CDR2 sequences are SGHRS and YFSETQ. Looking up the rest from reference TRBV5-1 and TRBJ2-5 gives the full variable domain: KAGVTQTPRYLIKTRGQQVTLSCSPISGHRSVSWYQQTPGQGLQFLFEYFSETQRNKGNFPGRFSGRQFSNSRSEMNVSTLELGDSALYLCASSPRVGETQYFGPGTRLLVL.

For this clone: Other DNA sequences in the sample encode the same CDR3. The rearrangement links TRBV18 to TRBJ2-7; 9 bases line up with TRBD1. The V and J ends lost 3 bases and 3 bases, in that order; junction bases with no gene match: 6. The CDR3 covers 15 residues. Germline CDR1 and CDR2: KGHSH and LQKENI. The CDR3 sequence: CASSPPGQGNYEQYF. The CDR3 nucleotides are TGTGCCAGCTCACCTCCGGGACAGGGTAACTACGAGCAGTACTTC. Filled out from reference TRBV18 and TRBJ2-7, the complete variable domain reads NAGVMQNPRHLVRRRGQEARLRCSPMKGHSHVYWYRQLPEEGLKFMVYLQKENIIDESGMPKERFSAEFPKEGPSILRIQQVVRGDSAAYFCASSPPGQGNYEQYFGPGTRLTVT.

The J gene is TRBJ2-5, the V gene TRBV7-9, with 7 positions matching TRBD2. V shed 4 bases and J 3 bases; nucleotides not matched to a gene: 5. The germline gives CDR1 SEHNR, CDR2 FQNEAQ (reference sequence). The CDR3 has 14 residues. The CDR3 DNA sequence: TGTGCCAGCAGCTCCCTAGCGGAGAAAGAGACCCAGTACTTC. It codes for CASSSLAEKETQYF.